This T cell receptor (beta chain) was found in a study of blood T cell repertoires in COVID-19. In the study overall: Acute and convalescent COVID-19 samples came from the United States, Italy and Spain.

Under the authors' procedure: The authors estimated nucleated cell counts from reference gene primer amplification. Assay: immunoSEQ multiplex PCR; the TCRdb copy retains only in-frame clones and omits some. V and J calls and clone size are as listed in that table; D and trimming were resolved from the DNA. The profile shows around 40,000 clones, around 90% of them singletons. Trimming removed 2 bases from V and 2 bases from J; junction bases left unmatched: 10. This CDR3 has 18 amino acids. CDR1 and CDR2 (germline): SGDLS, YYNGEE. The chain has TRBV9 and TRBJ2-2; TRBD1 matches 9 bases. The sample consisted of peripheral blood. The clonotype originates from an elderly woman with acute or convalescent COVID-19. CDR3 region: CASSVPKDRGLNTGELFF. The CDR3 DNA sequence: TGTGCCAGCAGCGTTCCCAAGGACAGGGGCCTCAACACCGGGGAGCTGTTTTTT. The full variable domain, completed using reference TRBV9 and TRBJ2-2, is DSGVTQTPKHLITATGQRVTLRCSPRSGDLSVYWYQQSLDQGLQFLIQYYNGEERAKGNILERFSAQQFPDLHSELNLSSLELGDSALYFCASSVPKDRGLNTGELFFGEGSRLTVL.